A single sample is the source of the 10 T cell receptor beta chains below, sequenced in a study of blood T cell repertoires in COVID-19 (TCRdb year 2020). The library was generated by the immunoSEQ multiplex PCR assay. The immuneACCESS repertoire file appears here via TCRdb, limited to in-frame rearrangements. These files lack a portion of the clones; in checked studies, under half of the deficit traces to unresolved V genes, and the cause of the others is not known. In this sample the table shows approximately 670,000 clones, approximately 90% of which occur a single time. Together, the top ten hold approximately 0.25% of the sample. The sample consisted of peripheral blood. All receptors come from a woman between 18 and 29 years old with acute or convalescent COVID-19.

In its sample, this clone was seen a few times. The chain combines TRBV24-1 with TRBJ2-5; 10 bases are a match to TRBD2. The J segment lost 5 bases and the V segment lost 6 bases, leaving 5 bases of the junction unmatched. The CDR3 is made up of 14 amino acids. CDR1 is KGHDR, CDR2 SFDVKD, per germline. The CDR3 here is CATSSGGAGETQYF. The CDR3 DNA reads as TGTGCCACCAGTAGCGGGGGGGCAGGCGAGACCCAGTACTTC.

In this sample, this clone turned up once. The CDR3 region is CSVRTGGNQPQHF. The CDR3 region has the DNA TGCAGCGTAAGAACAGGGGGCAATCAGCCCCAGCATTTT. The chain is built from TRBV29-1 and TRBJ1-5; TRBD1 matches at 7 bases. Per germline, CDR1 SQVTM and CDR2 ANQGSEA. The CDR3 consists of 13 residues. V lost 6 bases to trimming and J lost 2 bases; unmatched junction nucleotides: 4.

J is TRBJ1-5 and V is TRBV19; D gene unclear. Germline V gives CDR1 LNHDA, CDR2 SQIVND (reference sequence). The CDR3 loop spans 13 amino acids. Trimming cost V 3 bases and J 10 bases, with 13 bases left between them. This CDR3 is CASSIEAGIPQHF. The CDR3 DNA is TGTGCCAGTAGTATCGAAGCGGGAATCCCCCAGCATTTT.

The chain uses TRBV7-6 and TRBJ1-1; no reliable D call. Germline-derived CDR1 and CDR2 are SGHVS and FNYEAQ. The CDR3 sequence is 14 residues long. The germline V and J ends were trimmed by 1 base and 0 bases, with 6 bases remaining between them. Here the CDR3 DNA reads TGTGCCAGCAGCTTAGAACAGATGAACACTGAAGCTTTCTTT. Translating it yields CASSLEQMNTEAFF.

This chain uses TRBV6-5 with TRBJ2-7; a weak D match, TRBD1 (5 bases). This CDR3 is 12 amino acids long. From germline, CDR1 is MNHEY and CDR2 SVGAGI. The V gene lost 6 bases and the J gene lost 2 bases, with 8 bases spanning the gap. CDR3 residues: CASSTGTYEQYF. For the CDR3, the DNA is TGTGCCAGCAGCACAGGCACCTACGAGCAGTACTTC.

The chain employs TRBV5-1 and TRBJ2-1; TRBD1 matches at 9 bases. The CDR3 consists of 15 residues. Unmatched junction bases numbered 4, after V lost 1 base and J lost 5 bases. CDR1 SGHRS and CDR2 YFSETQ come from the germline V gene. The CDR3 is CASSLTGGANNEQFF. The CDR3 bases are TGCGCCAGCAGCTTGACAGGGGGCGCGAACAATGAGCAGTTCTTC.

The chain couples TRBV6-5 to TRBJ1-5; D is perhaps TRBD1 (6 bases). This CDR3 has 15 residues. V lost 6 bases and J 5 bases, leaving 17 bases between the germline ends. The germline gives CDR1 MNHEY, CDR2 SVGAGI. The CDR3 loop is CASSALRGGYQPQHF. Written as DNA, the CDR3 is TGTGCCAGCAGCGCACTGAGGGGGGGGTATCAGCCCCAGCATTTT.

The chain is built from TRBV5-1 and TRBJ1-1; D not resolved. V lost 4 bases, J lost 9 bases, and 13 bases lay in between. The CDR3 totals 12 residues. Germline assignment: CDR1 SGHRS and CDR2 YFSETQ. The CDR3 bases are TGCGCCAGCAGCCAGGATGTAACACAAGCTTTCTTT. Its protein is CASSQDVTQAFF.

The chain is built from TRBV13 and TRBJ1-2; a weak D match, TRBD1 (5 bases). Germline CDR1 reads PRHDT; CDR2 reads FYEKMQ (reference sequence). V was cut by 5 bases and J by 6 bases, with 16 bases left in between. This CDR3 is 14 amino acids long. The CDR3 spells CASSLRPRAHGYTF. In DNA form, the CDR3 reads TGTGCCAGCAGCCTCCGACCCAGGGCACATGGCTACACCTTC.

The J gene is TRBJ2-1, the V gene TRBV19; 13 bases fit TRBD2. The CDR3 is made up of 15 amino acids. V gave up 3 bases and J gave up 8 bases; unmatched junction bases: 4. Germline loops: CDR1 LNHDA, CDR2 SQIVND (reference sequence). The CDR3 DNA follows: TGTGCCAGTAGTATCGGACTAGCGGGGGTCGATGAGCAGTTCTTC. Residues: CASSIGLAGVDEQFF.